This TCR beta chain was captured in a study of blood T cells in healthy people across ages. Findings of the study overall: Expanded clonotype shifts may have been confounded, as the donors had an unknown CMV status. Percentage of naive T cells showed a strong correlation with TCR beta diversity.

The CDR3 contains 13 residues. Germline CDR1 and CDR2: SNHLY and FYNNEI. On this clonotype: The antigen remains unidentified. A much larger clone sits a single nucleotide away, making a read error possible.

It was with a sample-barcoded 5' primer and a J-beta primer mix that a second PCR of roughly 7 to 12 cycles was run. A template-switch adaptor containing 12 random nucleotides labeled each cDNA molecule. TCRdb re-analysed the 5' RACE reads in MiXCR, keeping a single row per CDR3 protein. The profile shows about 670,000 distinct CDR3 sequences, less than 45% of them singletons. The TCR comes from a man older than 75 in good health. The sequenced sample consisted of blood. The gene calls are TRBV2 and TRBJ1-3; TRBD1 matches 8 bases. The CDR3 is CASSRGLGNAIYF. The CDR3 region has the DNA TGTGCCAGCAGCAGGGGGCTCGGAAACGCCATATATTTT.